Here is one T cell receptor beta chain with its context. The data belong to a study of shared clonotypes between healthy human individuals. In germline, CDR1 is SGHRS, CDR2 YFSETQ. V lost 4 bases to trimming and J lost 5 bases; unmatched junction nucleotides: 6. The CDR3 covers 15 residues. About 30,000 T cell genomes (about 210 ng DNA) went into each sorted-subset replicate. TCRdb's table, derived via immunoSEQ multiplex PCR, lists solely in-frame clones and lacks some. This table has 800,000 to 1,200,000 clones, about 80% appearing once. The chain joins TRBV5-1 to TRBJ2-7, with 13 nucleotides matching TRBD2. The source material was memory CD4+ T cells from PBMCs. The sample's subset: CD45RA-negative fraction. The clonotype originates from a man aged 18-30 years in good health. Some clones in this sample may be carry-over from other donors' samples. In nucleotides, the CDR3 is TGCGCCAGCAGCCTAACTAGCGGGAGGGTTGACGAGCAGTACTTC. Its translation: CASSLTSGRVDEQYF.